This T cell receptor beta chain is from a study of neurological immune-mediated disorders (dated by TCRdb to between 2018 and 2021). Notes on the research overall: Of the approximately 34 multiple sclerosis patients, around 30 had relapsing-remitting MS and 3 had secondary progressive MS. Peripheral blood TCR-beta repertoires from patients with HTLV-I-associated myelopathy (HAM/TSP), patients with multiple sclerosis, and healthy controls were compared in the study using UMI-based sequencing. Alongside PBMC samples, the set of around 99 TCR-beta libraries contained longitudinal samples, technical triplicates, and paired CD4+ and CD8+ T-cell subsets that had been sorted. Of the 68 subjects in the cohort, about 14 were HAM/TSP patients, some 34 were multiple sclerosis patients, and approximately 20 were healthy controls.

Many counts were recorded for this clonotype. Its cognate antigen has yet to be identified. Nothing much larger sits one base from this clone, and base qualities are not available. To synthesize cDNA, template-switch 5'RACE was performed with a primer carrying a 10-nucleotide random unique molecular identifier so that each TCR transcript was tagged. Each sequencing run produced over 190 million TCR-beta sequences covering 15-18 subjects. Total RNA was extracted with the RNeasy kit. TCR-beta VDJ regions were amplified with primers for the TCR constant region and the 5'RACE anchor, using the KAPA Real-time Library Amplification kit. Sample indexes and Illumina adaptors were added in a first PCR, after which library yield was increased in a second PCR. The roughly 650 bp TCR product was size-selected on a 2% E-gel SizeSelection system after Ampure bead purification. Before pooling, library quality was assessed on a Bioanalyzer, concentration was determined with Qubit, and library quantification was performed with the Kapa Library Quantification kit. An Illumina HiSeq 2500 was used to sequence the libraries paired-end at 2 x 150 bp. To increase sequence diversity, 25-30% phiX was spiked into each library pool. As for the authors' bioinformatics: Quality-filtered reads were processed with the UMI-based MiGEC pipeline, which removed over 75% of raw TCR sequences during error correction. VDJ genes were aligned to IMGT germline references, and clonotypes were defined by unique CDR3 amino acid sequence plus V-J genes. VDJtools evaluated clonal expansion, Shannon diversity and CDR3 relatedness (CalcPairwiseDistances, ClusterSamples); CLCbio workbench built phylogenetic trees. Using coefficient-of-variation modelling across technical triplicates, the study counted a clone as expanded if it had at least 8 unique UMIs. The raw public data were reprocessed by TCRdb itself: fastp quality trimming at Q25, MiXCR clonotype calling, in-frame beta chains only. All rows with the same CDR3 protein become a single entry with the most common DNA and genes. The V and J calls were not made by the authors but by TCRdb's processing. Within this sample are around 94,000 distinct CDR3 sequences, with 3.5% of them counted one time only. 5% to 6.5% of the sample is held by the ten biggest clonotypes.

For unsorted PBMC libraries, 2 million PBMCs were used after storage in RNAlater at -80 degrees C until RNA extraction. Multiple sclerosis patients were enrolled in a US clinical protocol evaluating disease progression by magnetic resonance imaging. Peripheral blood underwent Ficoll-Hypaque density gradient centrifugation to isolate PBMCs, which were then cryopreserved in liquid nitrogen. Study-wide conclusions, independent of this receptor: TCR clonal expansion was highest in HAM/TSP patients and lowest in MS patients, with MS patients falling below even healthy controls. No identical CDR3 amino acid sequences were shared among expanded clones across subjects, suggesting private TCR-beta repertoires in all groups. Phylogenetic analysis grouped repertoires from 18 of 34 MS patients into a cluster of related CDR3 sequences, suggesting a possible repertoire-level signature. No clinical or MRI features were associated with the MS cluster, and the authors said that larger cohorts are needed.

The sample taken for sequencing was PBMCs. The sequence derives from a woman under 30 with multiple sclerosis.

The CDR3 region has the sequence CAISEAPGQRTGELFF. In nucleotide form, the sequence is TGTGCCATCAGTGAGGCCCCGGGACAGAGAACCGGGGAGCTGTTTTTT. The chain is encoded by TRBV10-3 joined to TRBJ2-2; TRBD1 lines up with 7 middle nucleotides. Trimming removed 2 bases from V and 5 bases from J; the gene matches leave 8 bases unexplained. The CDR3 contains 16 residues, cysteine and phenylalanine counted. CDR3 DNA is the only sequence kept; it has 48 bases, read in frame from the first base. CDR1 and CDR2, per the germline V gene, are ENHRY and SYGVKD.